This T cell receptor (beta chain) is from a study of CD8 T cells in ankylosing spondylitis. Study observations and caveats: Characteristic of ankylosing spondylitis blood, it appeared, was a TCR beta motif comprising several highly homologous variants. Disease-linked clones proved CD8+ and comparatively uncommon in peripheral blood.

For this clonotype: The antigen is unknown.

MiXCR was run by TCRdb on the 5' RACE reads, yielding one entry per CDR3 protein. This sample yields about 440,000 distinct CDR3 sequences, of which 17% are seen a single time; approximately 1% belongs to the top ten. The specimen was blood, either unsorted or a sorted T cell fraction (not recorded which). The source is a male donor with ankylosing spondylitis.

In DNA form, the CDR3 reads TGTGCCAGCAGCTCCCCCCGCACGGGGTACCCAGAGACCCAGTACTTC. The encoded protein is CASSSPRTGYPETQYF. The chain employs TRBV5-5 and TRBJ2-5, with D possibly being TRBD2 (5 bases). CDR3 length: 16 residues. V lost 3 bases and J 4 bases, leaving 19 bases between the germline ends. CDR1 is SGHKS, CDR2 YYEKEE, per germline (reference sequence).